The rows below give T cell receptor beta chains drawn from one sample of a study of blood T cells in healthy people across ages. One entry per CDR3 protein results from TCRdb running MiXCR on the 5' RACE reads. The repertoire holds about 800,000 distinct CDR3 sequences, with about 25% as singletons. These data also featured in a second study, about T cells of mothers and their children.

Sequenced input: blood. The receptors come from a boy aged 5-17 years in good health. The CDR3 runs from the conserved cysteine through the conserved F or W. The order of the fields is J gene, clone size, D gene, V gene, CDR3 protein, CDR3 DNA. D genes are given only for firm matches. A clone size is listed for some rows: how often the clone was seen (once, few, many), or a class if it is expanded.

TRBJ2-7,-,-,TRBV6-2/TRBV6-3,CASSYSRAYEQYF,TGTGCCAGCAGTTACTCCAGGGCCTACGAGCAGTACTTC
TRBJ2-7,-,TRBD2,TRBV28,CASTQGASGTLYEQYF,TGTGCCAGCACTCAAGGGGCTAGCGGGACTCTGTACGAGCAGTACTTC
TRBJ2-3,-,TRBD2,TRBV28,CASSTWTSSLGTQYF,TGTGCCAGCAGCACCTGGACTAGCAGTTTAGGTACGCAGTATTTT
TRBJ2-5,-,TRBD2,TRBV19,CASSTGLAGAQETQYF,TGTGCCAGTAGTACCGGACTAGCGGGGGCGCAAGAGACCCAGTACTTC
TRBJ2-2,few,TRBD1,TRBV7-3,CASSPGGVYTGELFF,TGTGCCAGCAGCCCAGGGGGCGTATACACCGGGGAGCTGTTTTTT
TRBJ1-6,-,TRBD1,TRBV10-3,CAIRRTGDNSPLHF,TGTGCCATCAGGCGGACAGGTGATAATTCACCCCTCCACTTT
TRBJ1-4,-,-,TRBV30,CACSPTGGRWEKLFF,TGTGCCTGTAGCCCTACTGGGGGGCGTTGGGAAAAACTGTTTTTT
TRBJ2-6,-,-,TRBV7-2,CASSLGRGTGANVLTF,TGTGCCAGCAGCTTAGGTCGGGGTACTGGGGCCAACGTCCTGACTTTC
TRBJ2-4,many,TRBD2,TRBV5-1,CASSDLGTAGTSESRKNIQYF,TGCGCCAGCAGCGATTTAGGGACAGCCGGGACTAGCGAATCGCGGAAAAACATTCAGTACTTC
TRBJ2-2,few,-,TRBV12-3/TRBV12-4,CASTRGRMNTGELFF,TGTGCCAGCACCCGGGGCAGGATGAACACCGGGGAGCTGTTTTTT
TRBJ1-6,few,-,TRBV6-5,CASRGQHNSPLHF,TGTGCCAGCAGAGGACAGCATAATTCACCCCTCCACTTT
TRBJ2-5,few,TRBD2,TRBV7-2,CASSRMGRGGDQETQYF,TGTGCCAGCAGCCGGATGGGGCGGGGGGGCGACCAAGAGACCCAGTACTTC
TRBJ1-2,-,-,TRBV29-1,CSVETRGLPYGYTF,TGCAGCGTTGAAACTCGGGGGCTTCCCTATGGCTACACCTTC
TRBJ2-5,-,-,TRBV6-2/TRBV6-3,CASSYNGYQETQYF,TGTGCCAGCAGTTACAACGGATACCAAGAGACCCAGTACTTC
TRBJ2-7,many,-,TRBV6-2/TRBV6-3,CASSSGFSYEQYF,TGTGCCAGCAGCTCCGGGTTTTCCTACGAGCAGTACTTC
TRBJ2-7,few,TRBD2,TRBV5-1,CASSLPVAGGVEQYF,TGCGCCAGCAGCTTACCGGTTGCGGGAGGGGTCGAGCAGTACTTC
TRBJ1-4,few,TRBD1,TRBV2,CASSTGTATTNEKLFF,TGTGCCAGCAGTACCGGGACAGCCACAACTAATGAAAAACTGTTTTTT
TRBJ2-5,-,TRBD2,TRBV29-1,CSVAPGLAGEGPFF,TGCAGCGTGGCCCCGGGACTAGCGGGAGAGGGTCCGTTCTTC
TRBJ2-2,few,-,TRBV7-6,CASSLRGREDGELFF,TGTGCCAGCAGCTTAAGGGGCCGTGAGGACGGGGAGCTGTTTTTT
TRBJ2-5,few,TRBD2,TRBV20-1,CSARDLRREGETQYF,TGCAGTGCTAGAGATCTCCGGCGGGAGGGAGAGACCCAGTACTTC
TRBJ2-3,-,TRBD2,TRBV7-3,CASSASGGGAGDTQYF,TGTGCCAGCAGCGCAAGCGGCGGGGGGGCCGGGGATACGCAGTATTTT
TRBJ2-7,-,TRBD1,TRBV7-8,CASSLKTGANYEQYF,TGTGCCAGCAGCTTAAAAACAGGGGCGAACTACGAGCAGTACTTC
TRBJ2-6,few,-,TRBV14,CASSQDLRTSSGANVLTF,TGTGCCAGCAGCCAAGATCTAAGGACATCCTCTGGGGCCAACGTCCTGACTTTC
TRBJ1-2,-,-,TRBV15,CATSQSLYGYTF,TGTGCCACCAGCCAATCGCTATATGGCTACACCTTC
TRBJ2-3,few,TRBD2,TRBV6-6,CASFPGGGTDTQYF,TGTGCCAGCTTTCCGGGAGGGGGGACAGATACGCAGTATTTT
TRBJ1-1,-,-,TRBV7-2,CASSLVVGVMNTEAFF,TGTGCCAGCAGCTTAGTAGTAGGGGTCATGAACACTGAAGCTTTCTTT
TRBJ2-1,few,-,TRBV29-1,CSVPVRDEQFF,TGCAGCGTTCCTGTTCGCGATGAGCAGTTCTTC
TRBJ2-7,-,-,TRBV9,CASSVGVGFYEQYF,TGTGCCAGCAGCGTAGGTGTAGGGTTCTACGAGCAGTACTTC
TRBJ2-7,-,-,TRBV20-1,CSARALGMGYEQYF,TGCAGTGCTAGAGCTCTAGGAATGGGCTACGAGCAGTACTTC
TRBJ2-2,-,TRBD1,TRBV2,CASSVGRTGRNTGELFF,TGTGCCAGCAGTGTCGGTCGGACAGGACGTAACACCGGGGAGCTGTTTTTT
TRBJ2-1,-,TRBD2,TRBV14,CASSQEWRGVYNEQFF,TGTGCCAGCAGCCAAGAGTGGCGGGGGGTCTACAATGAGCAGTTCTTC
TRBJ1-4,few,TRBD1,TRBV7-2,CASGTDSTGLNEKLFF,TGTGCCAGCGGCACGGACTCGACAGGGTTGAATGAAAAACTGTTTTTT
TRBJ2-1,few,TRBD2,TRBV6-5,CASSYDGGAYNEQFF,TGTGCCAGCAGTTACGACGGGGGGGCCTACAATGAGCAGTTCTTC
TRBJ2-7,-,TRBD2,TRBV20-1,CSASPLAGGPYEQYF,TGCAGTGCTTCCCCACTAGCGGGAGGGCCCTACGAGCAGTACTTC
TRBJ2-7,-,-,TRBV20-1,CSARDHGASYEQYF,TGCAGTGCTAGAGATCATGGCGCATCCTACGAGCAGTACTTC
TRBJ1-2,once,TRBD1,TRBV25-1,CASSEYDRVGYGYTF,TGTGCCAGCAGTGAATATGACAGGGTCGGATATGGCTACACCTTC
TRBJ1-2,-,TRBD1,TRBV20-1,CSANPDRVQGYTF,TGCAGTGCAAACCCAGACAGGGTCCAAGGCTACACCTTC
TRBJ1-4,few,-,TRBV15,CATSEVGAPPFF,TGTGCCACCAGCGAAGTTGGGGCTCCCCCGTTTTTT
TRBJ2-7,-,TRBD1,TRBV7-6,CASSLSLGTGAYEQYF,TGTGCCAGCAGCTTAAGTTTAGGGACAGGAGCCTACGAGCAGTACTTC
TRBJ2-3,few,TRBD2,TRBV7-2,CASSPSSGAGTDTQYF,TGTGCCAGCAGCCCCTCTAGCGGGGCGGGCACAGATACGCAGTATTTT
TRBJ2-1,-,-,TRBV28,CASSLLGAEDNEQFF,TGTGCCAGCAGTTTATTGGGGGCTGAAGACAATGAGCAGTTCTTC
TRBJ2-5,-,-,TRBV7-9,CASSPHAGYQETQYF,TGTGCCAGCAGCCCCCACGCGGGGTACCAAGAGACCCAGTACTTC
TRBJ1-4,-,-,TRBV7-2,CASSLTGYNEKLFF,TGTGCCAGCAGCCTCACAGGGTATAATGAAAAACTGTTTTTT
TRBJ1-1,few,-,TRBV5-1,CASSLGGGDTEAFF,TGCGCCAGCAGCTTGGGCGGGGGGGACACTGAAGCTTTCTTT
TRBJ2-5,few,TRBD2,TRBV20-1,CSASPAAGEETQYF,TGCAGTGCTAGTCCAGCGGCGGGGGAAGAGACCCAGTACTTC
TRBJ2-1,-,-,TRBV6-2/TRBV6-3,CASKSWRDSLNNEQFF,TGTGCCAGCAAAAGTTGGAGGGACAGCCTAAACAATGAGCAGTTCTTC
TRBJ1-4,-,-,TRBV28,CASRHLSANNEKLFF,TGTGCCAGCAGGCATTTGTCGGCTAATAATGAAAAACTGTTTTTT
TRBJ2-5,once,TRBD2,TRBV14,CASSHVAGGVPQETQYF,TGTGCCAGCAGCCACGTGGCGGGGGGCGTTCCACAAGAGACCCAGTACTTC
TRBJ2-1,many,-,TRBV20-1,CSASVPRNYNEQFF,TGCAGTGCTAGCGTACCCAGGAACTACAATGAGCAGTTCTTC
TRBJ1-4,once,-,TRBV20-1,CSALRSEKLFF,TGCAGTGCTTTGCGATCCGAAAAACTGTTTTTT
TRBJ2-7,-,-,TRBV9,CASSSPGRGDYEQYF,TGTGCCAGCAGCTCGCCGGGACGAGGGGATTACGAGCAGTACTTC
TRBJ1-2,-,-,TRBV27,CASSSSGGYTF,TGTGCCAGCAGTTCGTCCGGTGGCTACACCTTC
TRBJ1-4,-,-,TRBV11-2,CASPTTNEKLFF,TGTGCCAGTCCTACAACTAATGAAAAACTGTTTTTT
TRBJ2-7,-,-,TRBV11-1,CASSLGGTREQYF,TGTGCCAGCAGCTTAGGCGGGACCCGGGAGCAGTACTTC
TRBJ2-4,-,-,TRBV7-3,CASSLTGGLAKNIQYF,TGTGCCAGCAGCTTAACGGGGGGCCTAGCCAAAAACATTCAGTACTTC
TRBJ1-5,-,TRBD1,TRBV4-3,CASSQGQGSNQPQHF,TGTGCCAGCAGCCAGGGACAGGGGAGCAATCAGCCCCAGCATTTT
TRBJ1-4,-,-,TRBV7-6,CASRAGSTNEKLFF,TGTGCCAGCAGAGCAGGATCAACTAATGAAAAACTGTTTTTT
TRBJ2-6,few,-,TRBV10-3,CAIGSAGATSGANVLTF,TGTGCCATCGGTAGTGCAGGAGCAACCTCTGGGGCCAACGTCCTGACTTTC
TRBJ1-1,-,-,TRBV6-2/TRBV6-3,CASSYGVNEAFF,TGTGCCAGCAGTTACGGGGTGAATGAAGCTTTCTTT